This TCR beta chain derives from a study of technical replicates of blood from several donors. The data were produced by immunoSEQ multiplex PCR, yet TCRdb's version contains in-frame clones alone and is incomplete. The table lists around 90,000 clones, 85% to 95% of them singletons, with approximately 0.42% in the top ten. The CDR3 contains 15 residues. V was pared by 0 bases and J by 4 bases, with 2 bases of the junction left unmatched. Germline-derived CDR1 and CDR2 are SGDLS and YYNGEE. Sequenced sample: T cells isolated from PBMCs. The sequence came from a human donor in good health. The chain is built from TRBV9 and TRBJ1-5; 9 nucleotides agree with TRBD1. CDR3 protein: CASSVGGQGNQPQHF. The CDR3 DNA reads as TGTGCCAGCAGCGTAGGAGGACAGGGGAATCAGCCCCAGCATTTT.